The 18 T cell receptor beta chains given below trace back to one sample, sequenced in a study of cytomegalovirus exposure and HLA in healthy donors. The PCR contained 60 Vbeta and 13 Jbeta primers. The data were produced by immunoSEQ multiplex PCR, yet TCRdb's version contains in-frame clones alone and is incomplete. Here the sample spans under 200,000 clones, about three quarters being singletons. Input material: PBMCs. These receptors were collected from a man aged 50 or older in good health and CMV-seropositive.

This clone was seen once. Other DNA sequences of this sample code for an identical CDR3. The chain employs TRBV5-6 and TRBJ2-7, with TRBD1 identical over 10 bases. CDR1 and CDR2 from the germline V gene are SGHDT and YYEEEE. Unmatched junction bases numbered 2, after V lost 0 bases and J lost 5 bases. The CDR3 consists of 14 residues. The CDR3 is CASSLGTGGNEQYV. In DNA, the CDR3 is TGTGCCAGCAGCTTGGGGACAGGGGGGAACGAGCAGTACGTC.

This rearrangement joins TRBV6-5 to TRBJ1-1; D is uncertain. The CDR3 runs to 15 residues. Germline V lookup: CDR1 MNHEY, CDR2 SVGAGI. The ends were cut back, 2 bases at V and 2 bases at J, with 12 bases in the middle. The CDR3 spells CASSYGRVLNTEAFF. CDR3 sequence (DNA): TGTGCCAGCAGTTACGGTCGGGTCCTTAACACTGAAGCTTTCTTT.

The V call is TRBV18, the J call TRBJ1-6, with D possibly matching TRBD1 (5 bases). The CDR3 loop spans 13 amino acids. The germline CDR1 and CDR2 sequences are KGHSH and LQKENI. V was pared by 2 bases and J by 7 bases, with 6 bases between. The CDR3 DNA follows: TGTGCCAGCTCACCAGACAGAAATTCACCCCTCCACTTT. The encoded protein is CASSPDRNSPLHF.

CDR3 loop: CASSSRGIVTQYF. The CDR3 nucleotides read TGTGCCAGCAGTTCAAGGGGAATCGTTACGCAGTATTTT. The chain combines TRBV27 with TRBJ2-3, with D possibly matching TRBD1 (5 bases). CDR3 length equals 13 residues. Germline lookup yields CDR1 MNHEY and CDR2 SMNVEV (reference sequence). Trimming took 4 bases from V and 8 from J, leaving 13 bases between them.

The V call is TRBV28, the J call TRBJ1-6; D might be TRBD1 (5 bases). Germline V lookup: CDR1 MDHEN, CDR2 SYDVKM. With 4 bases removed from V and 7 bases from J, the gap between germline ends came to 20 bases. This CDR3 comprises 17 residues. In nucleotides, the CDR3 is TGTGCCAGCAGTTCGAGGGGTAGCGGCGGGAGGAATTCACCCCTCCACTTT. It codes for CASSSRGSGGRNSPLHF.

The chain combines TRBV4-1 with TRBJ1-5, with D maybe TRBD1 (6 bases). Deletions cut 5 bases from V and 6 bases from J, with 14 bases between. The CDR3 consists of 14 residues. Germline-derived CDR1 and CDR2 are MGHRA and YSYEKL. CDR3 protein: CASSSPGVRQPQHF. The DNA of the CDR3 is TGCGCCAGCAGCTCTCCAGGGGTTCGTCAGCCCCAGCATTTT.

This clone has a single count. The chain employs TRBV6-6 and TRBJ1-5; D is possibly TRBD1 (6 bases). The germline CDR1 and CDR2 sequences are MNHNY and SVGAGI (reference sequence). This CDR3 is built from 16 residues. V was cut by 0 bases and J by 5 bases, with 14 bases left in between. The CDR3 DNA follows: TGTGCCAGCAGTTACTCCACAGGGAACCACGATCAGCCCCAGCATTTT. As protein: CASSYSTGNHDQPQHF.

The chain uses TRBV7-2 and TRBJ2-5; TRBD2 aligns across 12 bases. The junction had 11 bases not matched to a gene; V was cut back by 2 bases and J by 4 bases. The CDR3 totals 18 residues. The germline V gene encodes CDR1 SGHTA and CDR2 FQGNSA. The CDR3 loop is CASSLFLASGGASETQYF. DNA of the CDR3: TGTGCCAGCAGCTTATTTTTGGCTAGCGGGGGGGCGTCAGAGACCCAGTACTTC.

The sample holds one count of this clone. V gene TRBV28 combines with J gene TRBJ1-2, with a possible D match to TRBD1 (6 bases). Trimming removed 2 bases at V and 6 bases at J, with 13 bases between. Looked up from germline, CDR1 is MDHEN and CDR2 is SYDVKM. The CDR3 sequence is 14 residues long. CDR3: CASSLGSGANGYTF. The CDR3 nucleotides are TGTGCCAGCAGTTTAGGATCAGGGGCCAATGGCTACACCTTC.

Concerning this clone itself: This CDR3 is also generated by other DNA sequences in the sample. The CDR3 nucleotides are TGTGCCAGCAGTCTTAACACTGAAGCTTTCTTT. This sequence encodes CASSLNTEAFF. The chain employs TRBV5-6 and TRBJ1-1; D uncertain. Germline CDR1 and CDR2: SGHDT and YYEEEE. V lost 5 bases to trimming and J lost 2 bases, with 4 bases between them. The CDR3 contains 11 residues.

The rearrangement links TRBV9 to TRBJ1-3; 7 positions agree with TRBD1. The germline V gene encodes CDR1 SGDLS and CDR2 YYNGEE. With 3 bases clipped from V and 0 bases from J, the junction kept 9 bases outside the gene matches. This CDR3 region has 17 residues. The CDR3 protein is CASSAATGQNSGNTIYF. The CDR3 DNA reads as TGTGCCAGCAGCGCCGCCACGGGACAGAACTCTGGAAACACCATATATTTT.

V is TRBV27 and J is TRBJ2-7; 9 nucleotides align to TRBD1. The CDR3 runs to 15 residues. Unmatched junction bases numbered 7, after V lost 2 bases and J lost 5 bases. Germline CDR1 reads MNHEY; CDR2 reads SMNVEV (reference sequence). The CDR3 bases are TGTGCCAGCAGTTTAGATGGGGACAGGGCGGACGAGCAGTACTTC. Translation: CASSLDGDRADEQYF.

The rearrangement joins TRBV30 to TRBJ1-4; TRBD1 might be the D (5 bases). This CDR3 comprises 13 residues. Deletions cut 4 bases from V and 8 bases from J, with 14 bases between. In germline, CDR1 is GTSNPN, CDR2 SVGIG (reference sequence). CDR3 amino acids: CAWKGPGPEKLFF. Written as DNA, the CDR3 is TGTGCCTGGAAGGGTCCAGGGCCGGAAAAACTGTTTTTT.

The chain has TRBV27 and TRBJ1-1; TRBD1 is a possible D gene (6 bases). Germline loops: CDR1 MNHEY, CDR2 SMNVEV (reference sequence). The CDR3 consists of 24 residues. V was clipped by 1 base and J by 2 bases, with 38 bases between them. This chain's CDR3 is CASSLLRERGLDGNPRYKNTEAFF. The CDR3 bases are TGTGCCAGCAGTTTATTAAGGGAGAGGGGGTTAGACGGGAATCCTCGATACAAAAACACTGAAGCTTTCTTT.

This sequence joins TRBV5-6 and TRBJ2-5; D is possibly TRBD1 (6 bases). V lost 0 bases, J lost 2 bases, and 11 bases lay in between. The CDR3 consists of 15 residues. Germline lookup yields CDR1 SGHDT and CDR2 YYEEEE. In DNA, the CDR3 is TGTGCCAGCAGCTTGGGGGGGCGGCAGCAAGAGACCCAGTACTTC. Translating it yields CASSLGGRQQETQYF.

CDR3 protein: CASTHPGTAGTDTQYF. The DNA of the CDR3 is TGTGCCAGCACCCACCCCGGGACAGCGGGCACAGATACGCAGTATTTT. The rearrangement joins TRBV6-6 to TRBJ2-3, with 7 bases lining up with TRBD1. Germline CDR1 and CDR2: MNHNY and SVGAGI (reference sequence). This CDR3 region has 16 residues. The V and J ends lost 7 bases and 1 base, in that order; junction bases with no gene match: 11.

The DNA of the CDR3 is TGTGCCAGCAGCCATGACAGAGCCTACGAGCAGTACTTC. It is translated as CASSHDRAYEQYF. This rearrangement joins TRBV28 to TRBJ2-7, with a tentative D call TRBD1 (5 bases). CDR3 length: 13 residues. Germline V gives CDR1 MDHEN, CDR2 SYDVKM. Deletions cut 6 bases from V and 2 bases from J, with 11 bases between.

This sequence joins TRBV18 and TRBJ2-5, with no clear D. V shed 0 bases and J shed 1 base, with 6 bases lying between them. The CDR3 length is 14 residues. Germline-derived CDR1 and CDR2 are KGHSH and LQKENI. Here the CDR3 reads CASSPPEPQETQYF. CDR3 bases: TGTGCCAGCTCACCACCAGAGCCCCAAGAGACCCAGTACTTC.